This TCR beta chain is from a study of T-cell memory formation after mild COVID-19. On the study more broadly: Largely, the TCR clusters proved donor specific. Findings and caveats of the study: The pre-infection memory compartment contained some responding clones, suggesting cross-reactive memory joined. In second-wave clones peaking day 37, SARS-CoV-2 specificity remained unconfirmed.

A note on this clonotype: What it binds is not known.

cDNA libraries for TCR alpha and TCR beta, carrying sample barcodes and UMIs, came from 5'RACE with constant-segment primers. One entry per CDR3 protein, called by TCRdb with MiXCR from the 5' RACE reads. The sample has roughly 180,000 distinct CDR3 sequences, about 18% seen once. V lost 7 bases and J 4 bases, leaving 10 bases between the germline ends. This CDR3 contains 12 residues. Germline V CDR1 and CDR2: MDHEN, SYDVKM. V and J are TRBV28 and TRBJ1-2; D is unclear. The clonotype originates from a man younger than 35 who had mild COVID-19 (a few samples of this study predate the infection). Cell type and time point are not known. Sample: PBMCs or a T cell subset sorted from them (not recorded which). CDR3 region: CASTSGSYGYTF. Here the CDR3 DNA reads TGTGCCAGCACCTCGGGAAGCTATGGCTACACCTTC.